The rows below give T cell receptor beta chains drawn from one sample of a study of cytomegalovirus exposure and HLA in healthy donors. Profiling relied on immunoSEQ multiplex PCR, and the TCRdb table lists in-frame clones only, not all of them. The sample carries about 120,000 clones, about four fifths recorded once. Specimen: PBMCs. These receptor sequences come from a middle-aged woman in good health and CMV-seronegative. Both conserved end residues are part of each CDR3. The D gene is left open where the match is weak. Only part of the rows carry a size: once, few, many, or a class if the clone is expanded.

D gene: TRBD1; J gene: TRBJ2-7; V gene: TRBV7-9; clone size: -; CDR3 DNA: TGTGCCAGCAGCCCCGGACAGGTGACCTACGAGCAGCACTTC; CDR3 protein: CASSPGQVTYEQHF
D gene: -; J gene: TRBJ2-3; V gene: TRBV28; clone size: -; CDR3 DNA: TGTGCCAGCAGCCCCGTCGGGATTCAAACAGATACGCAGTATTTT; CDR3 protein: CASSPVGIQTDTQYF
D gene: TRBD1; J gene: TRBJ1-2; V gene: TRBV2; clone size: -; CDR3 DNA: TGTGCCAGCAGCCGCGACAGGGATCGAGGCTACACCTTC; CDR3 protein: CASSRDRDRGYTF
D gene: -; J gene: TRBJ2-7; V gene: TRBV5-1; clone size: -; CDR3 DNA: TGCGCCAGCAGCTTCGGGAAAAGCTCCTACGAGCAGTACTTC; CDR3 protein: CASSFGKSSYEQYF
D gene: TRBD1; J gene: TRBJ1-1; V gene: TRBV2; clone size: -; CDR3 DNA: TGTGCCAGCAGTGGACAGGGTTTCGTGAACACTGAAGCTTTCTTT; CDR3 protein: CASSGQGFVNTEAFF
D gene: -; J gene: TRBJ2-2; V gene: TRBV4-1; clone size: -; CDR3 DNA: TGCGCCAGCAGCCAAGGTTTCCGTTCGAGCACCGGGGAGCTGTTTTTT; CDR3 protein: CASSQGFRSSTGELFF
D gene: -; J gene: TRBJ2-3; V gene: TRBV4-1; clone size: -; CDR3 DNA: TGCGCCAGCAGCCAAGTAGCGGGCACAGATACGCAGTATTTT; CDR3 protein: CASSQVAGTDTQYF
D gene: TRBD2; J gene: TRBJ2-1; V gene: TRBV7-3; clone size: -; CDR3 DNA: TGTGCCAGCAGTTTATTAGCGGGGGGGATCAATGAGCAGTTCTTC; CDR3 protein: CASSLLAGGINEQFF
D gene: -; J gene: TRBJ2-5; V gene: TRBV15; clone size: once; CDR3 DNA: TGTGCCACCAGCAGATCCCCCGACAGCCAAGAGACCCAGTACTTC; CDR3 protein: CATSRSPDSQETQYF
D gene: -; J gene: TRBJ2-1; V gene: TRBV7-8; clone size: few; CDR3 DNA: TGTGCCAGCAGCTTAGTTGGGAGGAACACCTACAATGAGCAGTTCTTC; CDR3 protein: CASSLVGRNTYNEQFF
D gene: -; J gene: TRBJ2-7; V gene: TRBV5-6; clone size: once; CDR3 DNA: TGTGCCAGCAGCTTCCCTCAGGGGGGCTACGAGCAGTACTTC; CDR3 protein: CASSFPQGGYEQYF
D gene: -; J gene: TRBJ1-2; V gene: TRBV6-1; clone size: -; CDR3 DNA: TGTGCCAGCAGTGAAACAGGGAACTCTGGCTACACCTTC; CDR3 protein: CASSETGNSGYTF
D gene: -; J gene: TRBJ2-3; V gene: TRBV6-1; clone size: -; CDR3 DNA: TGTGCCAGCAACTATCAAAACACAGATACGCAGTATTTT; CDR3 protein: CASNYQNTDTQYF
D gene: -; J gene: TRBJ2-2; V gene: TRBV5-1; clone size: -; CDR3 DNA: TGCGCCAGCAGCTTTATTCCCACCGGGGAGCTGTTTTTT; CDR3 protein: CASSFIPTGELFF
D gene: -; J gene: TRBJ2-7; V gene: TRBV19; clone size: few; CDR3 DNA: TGTGCCAGTAGTATAGCCGCAGACTACGAGCAGTACTTC; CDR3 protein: CASSIAADYEQYF
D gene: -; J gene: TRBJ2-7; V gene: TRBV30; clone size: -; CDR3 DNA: TGTGCCCTGGGGGGGGCGTCGCACGAGCAGTACTTC; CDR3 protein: CALGGASHEQYF
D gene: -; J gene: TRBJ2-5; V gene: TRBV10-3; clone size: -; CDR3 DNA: TGTGCCATCAAACTGGACTCCCGTGGCCAAGAGACCCAGTACTTC; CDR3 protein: CAIKLDSRGQETQYF
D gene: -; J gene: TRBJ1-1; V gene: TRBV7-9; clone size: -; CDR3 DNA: TGTGCCAGCAGCTCGACACCGAACACTGAAGCTTTCTTT; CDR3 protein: CASSSTPNTEAFF
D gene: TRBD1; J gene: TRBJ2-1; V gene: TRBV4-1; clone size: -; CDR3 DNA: TGCGCCAGCAGCCACCCCCGTCGACAGGGACAGGGGGCGACAAGCGCCTACAATGAGCAGTTCTTC; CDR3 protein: CASSHPRRQGQGATSAYNEQFF
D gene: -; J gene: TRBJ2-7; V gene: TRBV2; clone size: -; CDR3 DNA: TGTGCCAGCAGTGAGCCTACCAACTACGAGCAGTACTTC; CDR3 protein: CASSEPTNYEQYF
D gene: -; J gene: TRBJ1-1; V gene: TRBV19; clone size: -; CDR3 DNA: TGTGCCAGTAGTATAACCGGGACACGTGTCGGGGCTTTCTTT; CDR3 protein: CASSITGTRVGAFF
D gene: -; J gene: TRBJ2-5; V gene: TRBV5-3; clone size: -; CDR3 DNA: TGTGCCAGAAGCCCCGTGGGAGGAGAAGAGACCCAGTACTTC; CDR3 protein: CARSPVGGEETQYF
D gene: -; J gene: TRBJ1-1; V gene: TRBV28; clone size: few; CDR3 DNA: TGTGCCAGCAGTAGGAGTCAGGGGAACACTGAAGCTTTCTTT; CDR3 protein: CASSRSQGNTEAFF
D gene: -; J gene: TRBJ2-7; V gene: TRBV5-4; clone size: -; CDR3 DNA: TGTGCCAGCAGCTTAAGGGAGAGCATACGGGAGCAGTACTTC; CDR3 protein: CASSLRESIREQYF
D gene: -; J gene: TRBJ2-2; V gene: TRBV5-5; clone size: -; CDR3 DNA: TGTGCCAGCAGCTTGTCGGTCCGGGAACACCCTACGAACACCGGGGAGCTGTTTTTT; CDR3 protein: CASSLSVREHPTNTGELFF
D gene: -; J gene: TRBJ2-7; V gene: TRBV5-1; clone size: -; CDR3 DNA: TGCGCCAGCAGCTTGGGGTTCGCGCCTCCCTCCTACGAGCAGTACTTC; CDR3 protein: CASSLGFAPPSYEQYF
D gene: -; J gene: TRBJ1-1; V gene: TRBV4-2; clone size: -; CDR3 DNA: TGTGCCAGCAGCCAGGCGCAGGGTACGGGTCACACTGAAGCTTTCTTT; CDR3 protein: CASSQAQGTGHTEAFF
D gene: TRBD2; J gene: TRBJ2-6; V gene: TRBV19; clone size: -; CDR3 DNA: TGTGCCAGTAGAGTGGACCCGGGACTAGCGGGAGGCCCCGGGGCCAACGTCCTGACTTTC; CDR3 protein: CASRVDPGLAGGPGANVLTF
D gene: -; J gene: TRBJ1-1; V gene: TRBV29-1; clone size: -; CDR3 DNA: TGCAGCGTTGAGACTCTGAACACTGAAGCTTTCTTT; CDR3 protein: CSVETLNTEAFF
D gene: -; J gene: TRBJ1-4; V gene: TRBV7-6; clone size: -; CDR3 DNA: TGTGCCAGCAGCTTAACGGGGACTAATGAAAAACTGTTTTTT; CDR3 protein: CASSLTGTNEKLFF
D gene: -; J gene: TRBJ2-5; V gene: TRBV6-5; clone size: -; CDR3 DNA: TGTGCCAGCACGCTCGGGCAGGGGGGCTCCGAGACCCAGTACTTC; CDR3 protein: CASTLGQGGSETQYF
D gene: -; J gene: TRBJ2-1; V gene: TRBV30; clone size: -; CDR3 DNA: TGTGCAACCGACACCAACCTCTACAATGAGCAGTTCTTC; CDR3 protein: CATDTNLYNEQFF
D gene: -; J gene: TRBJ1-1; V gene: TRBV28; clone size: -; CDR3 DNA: TGTGCCAGCAATATATGGTCCAGGGGTGAAGCTTTCTTT; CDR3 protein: CASNIWSRGEAFF
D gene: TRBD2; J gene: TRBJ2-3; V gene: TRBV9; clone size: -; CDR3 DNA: TGTGCCAGCAGCCCGAGCGGGGGGCTCACAGATACGCAGTATTTT; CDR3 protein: CASSPSGGLTDTQYF
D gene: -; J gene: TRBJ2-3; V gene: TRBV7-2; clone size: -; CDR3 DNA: TGTGCCAGCAGCTTAAGCCCTCGCACAGATACGCAGTATTTT; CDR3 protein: CASSLSPRTDTQYF
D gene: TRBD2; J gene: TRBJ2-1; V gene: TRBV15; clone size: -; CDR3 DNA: TGTGCCACCAGCGGGAGGAGCGGGAGCTACAATGAGCAGTTCTTC; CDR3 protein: CATSGRSGSYNEQFF
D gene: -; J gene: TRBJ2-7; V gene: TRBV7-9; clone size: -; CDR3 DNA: TGTGCCAGCAGCTTAGATCCCACCTACGAGCAGTACTTC; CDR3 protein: CASSLDPTYEQYF
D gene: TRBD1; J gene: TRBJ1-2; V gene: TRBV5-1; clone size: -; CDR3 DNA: TGCGCCAGCAGCTTAGGGACAGGGGATTATGGCTACACCTTC; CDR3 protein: CASSLGTGDYGYTF
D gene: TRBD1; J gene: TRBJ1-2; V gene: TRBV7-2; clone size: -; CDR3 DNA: TGTGCCAGCAGCCCCAAGACAGGGACCTATGGCTACACCTTC; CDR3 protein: CASSPKTGTYGYTF
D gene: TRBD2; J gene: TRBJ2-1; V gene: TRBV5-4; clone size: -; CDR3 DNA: TGTGCCAGCAGCTTTCCCCCTAGGGCTAGCGGGAGTAATGAGCAGTTCTTC; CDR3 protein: CASSFPPRASGSNEQFF
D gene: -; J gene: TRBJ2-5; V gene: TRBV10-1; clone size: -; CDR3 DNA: TGCGCCAGCAGTGATGAGGCAGGGGAGACCCAGTACTTC; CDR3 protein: CASSDEAGETQYF
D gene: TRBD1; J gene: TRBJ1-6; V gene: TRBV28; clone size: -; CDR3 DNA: TGTGCCAGCAGCTCGACAGGGTTTAGTTCACCCCTCCACTTT; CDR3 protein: CASSSTGFSSPLHF
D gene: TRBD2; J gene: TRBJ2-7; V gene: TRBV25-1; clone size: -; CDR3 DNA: TGTGCCAGCAGTGACTGGTCTAGCGGGAGGGCCTCCGAGCAGTACTTC; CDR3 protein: CASSDWSSGRASEQYF
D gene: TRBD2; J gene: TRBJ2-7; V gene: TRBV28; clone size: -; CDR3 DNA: TGTGCCAGCAGTTTAGCCGGGACTAAGGCTTACGAGCAGTACTTC; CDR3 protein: CASSLAGTKAYEQYF
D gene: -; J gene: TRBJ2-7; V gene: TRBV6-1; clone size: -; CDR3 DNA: TGTGCCAGTAAGGGGGGGGACGCGGCATCCGAGCAGTACTTC; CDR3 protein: CASKGGDAASEQYF
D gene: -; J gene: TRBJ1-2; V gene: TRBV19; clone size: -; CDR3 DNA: TGTGCCAAAAGGATGGGACTCAACTATGGCTACACCTTC; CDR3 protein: CAKRMGLNYGYTF
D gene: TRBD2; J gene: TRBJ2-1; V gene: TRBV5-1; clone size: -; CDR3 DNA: TGCGCCAGCAGCTTCGGGACTAGATACAATGAGCAGTTCTTC; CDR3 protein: CASSFGTRYNEQFF
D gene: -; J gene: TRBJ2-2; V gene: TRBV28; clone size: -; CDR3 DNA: TGTGCCAGCAGTCCCCGCCCCCGGGACACCGGGGAGCTGTTTTTT; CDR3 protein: CASSPRPRDTGELFF
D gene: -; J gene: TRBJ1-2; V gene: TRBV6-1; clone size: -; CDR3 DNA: TGTGCCGGCGGGAGGGACTATAACTATGGCTACACCTTC; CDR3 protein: CAGGRDYNYGYTF
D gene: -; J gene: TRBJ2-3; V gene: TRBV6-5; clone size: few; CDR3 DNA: TGTGCCAGCCACTTACAGGGTGCAGGCACAGATACGCAGTATTTT; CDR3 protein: CASHLQGAGTDTQYF
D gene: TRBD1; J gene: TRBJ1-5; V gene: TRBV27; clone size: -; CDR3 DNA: TGTGCCAGCAGTCCGAGGACAGGGAGAGAGCCCCAGCATTTT; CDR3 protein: CASSPRTGREPQHF
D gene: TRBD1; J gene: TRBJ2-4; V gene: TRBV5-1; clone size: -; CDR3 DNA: TGCGCCAGCAGCTCGGGAGTTGGACAGGGACTAGCCAAAAACATTCAGTACTTC; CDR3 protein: CASSSGVGQGLAKNIQYF
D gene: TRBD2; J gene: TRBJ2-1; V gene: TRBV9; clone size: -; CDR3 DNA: TGTGCCAGCAGCGTTCCCCTAGCGGGACCCTACAATGAGCAGTTCTTC; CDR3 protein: CASSVPLAGPYNEQFF
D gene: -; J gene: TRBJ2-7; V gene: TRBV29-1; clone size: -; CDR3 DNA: TGCAGCGTTGAAGAAGGGGCGCCTTCCGAGCAGTACTTC; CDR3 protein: CSVEEGAPSEQYF
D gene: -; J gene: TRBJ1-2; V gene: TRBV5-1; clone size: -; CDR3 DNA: TGCGCCAGCAGCTTGGTGGCGCGGGGGCTCTATGGCTACACCTTC; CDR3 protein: CASSLVARGLYGYTF